The 29 T cell receptor beta chains in this list originate from one sample, sequenced in a study of post-analysis software for immune sequencing data. Study results and caveats: Relative to controls, patients had several TRBV segments at higher frequency, with TRBV5-6, TRBV5-1 and TRBV20-1 among these.

Unique molecular identifiers had been added to the TCR beta cDNA libraries. MiXCR, run by TCRdb on the PCR reads, gives a single entry per CDR3 protein. The data hold roughly 730,000 distinct CDR3 sequences, with 25% to 30% observed a single time. The antigens for these receptors are not known. Sequenced sample: blood. The receptor source for this set is a girl aged 5-17 years with multiple sclerosis.

The chain carries TRBV14 and TRBJ2-1; no reliable D call. The CDR3 contains 15 residues. Trimming pared 1 base from V and 0 bases from J, leaving 7 bases between. Per the germline V gene, CDR1 is SGHDN and CDR2 is FVKESK. The CDR3 loop is CASSQVQSSYNEQFF. The CDR3 region has the DNA TGTGCCAGCAGCCAAGTGCAAAGCTCCTACAATGAGCAGTTCTTC.

The CDR3, as DNA: TGTGCCAGCAGTCCCCACTCAGTAAGCAATCAGCCCCAGCATTTT. It encodes CASSPHSVSNQPQHF. V gene TRBV12-3 or TRBV12-4 combines with J gene TRBJ1-5; D ambiguous. The CDR3 totals 15 residues. Trimming left V 5 bases short and J 1 base short, with 12 bases between.

The V gene is TRBV20-1, the J gene TRBJ1-2; TRBD1 matches at 10 bases. Germline V gene data show CDR1 as DFQATT and CDR2 as SNEGSKA (reference sequence). CDR3 length: 14 amino acids. J lost 3 bases, V lost 4 bases, and 5 bases had no gene match. CDR3 sequence (DNA): TGCAGTGCTACCCGGGACAGGGGCGACTATGGCTACACCTTC. Translated, it gives CSATRDRGDYGYTF.

This chain connects TRBV21-1 to TRBJ1-4; the D call TRBD1 from the table was never checked on the DNA. TRBV21-1 represents a pseudogene. The CDR3 runs 14 residues. CDR3 amino acids: CASWGGPTNEKLFF. The DNA of the CDR3 is TGTGCCAGTTGGGGGGGGCCAACTAATGAAAAACTGTTTTTT.

The genes are TRBV28 and TRBJ1-5; D gene ambiguous. Looked up from germline, CDR1 is MDHEN and CDR2 is SYDVKM. Trimming removed 2 bases at V and 2 bases at J, with 16 bases between. CDR3 length: 17 residues. CDR3 sequence reads: CASSLGPTDTGNQPQHF. CDR3 coding DNA: TGTGCCAGCAGTTTAGGCCCCACAGACACAGGCAATCAGCCCCAGCATTTT.

This clonotype was detected only once. V is TRBV7-9 and J is TRBJ1-1; 7 bases map to TRBD1. There are 11 residues in the CDR3. In germline, CDR1 is SEHNR, CDR2 FQNEAQ (reference sequence). The V segment lost 4 bases and the J segment 10 bases; nucleotides outside the gene matches: 3. The CDR3, as DNA: TGTGCCAGCAGCTCCCAGGGGGGAGCTTTCTTT. Amino acids: CASSSQGGAFF.

The gene calls are TRBV28 and TRBJ2-1; 8 bases are shared with TRBD1. J lost 8 bases, V lost 3 bases, and 9 bases had no gene match. Per the germline V gene, CDR1 is MDHEN and CDR2 is SYDVKM. The CDR3 covers 15 residues. As DNA, the CDR3 is TGTGCCAGCAGTTTCCGCACAGGGGGGAAGGATGAGCAGTTCTTC. Its protein is CASSFRTGGKDEQFF.

The chain carries TRBV6-6 and TRBJ1-6; D perhaps matches TRBD1 (6 bases). The CDR3 contains 14 residues. The V gene lost 9 bases and the J gene lost 10 bases, with 19 bases spanning the gap. Germline loops: CDR1 MNHNY, CDR2 SVGAGI (reference sequence). The CDR3 reads CASTGGGGSSPLHF. The DNA for the CDR3 is TGTGCCAGTACCGGGGGCGGGGGGAGCTCACCCCTCCACTTT.

This clonotype appeared a few times. The chain combines TRBV20-1 with TRBJ2-7, with D possibly matching TRBD1 (6 bases). This CDR3 spans 14 amino acids. CDR1 is DFQATT, CDR2 SNEGSKA, per germline (reference sequence). Between the trimmed V and J ends, which lost 2 bases and 7 bases, there was a span of 18 bases. The CDR3 coding sequence is TGCAGTGCTAGACCTTTACAGGGTTCGGGAGAGCAGTACTTC. Amino acid sequence: CSARPLQGSGEQYF.

The chain couples TRBV6-6 to TRBJ2-1; TRBD2 matches at 9 bases. CDR3 size: 17 residues. J gave up 1 base and V 6 bases, and 10 bases lay outside the gene matches. Germline V gives CDR1 MNHNY, CDR2 SVGAGI (reference sequence). The CDR3 sequence is CASSPGVAGASYNEQFF. CDR3 sequence (DNA): TGTGCCAGCAGCCCCGGTGTAGCGGGAGCATCCTACAATGAGCAGTTCTTC.

A remark on this clonotype: The junction departs from the called germline gene at one end, perhaps through a read error. This rearrangement joins TRBV6-6 to TRBJ2-7; D is ambiguous. The V gene's germline CDR1 is MNHNY and CDR2 SVGAGI (reference sequence). CDR3 length: 13 amino acids. The CDR3 DNA sequence: TGTGCCAGCAGTTACGACCAGTCCTACGGGCAGTACTTC. Encoded protein: CASSYDQSYGQYF.

This chain links TRBV28 with TRBJ1-4, with D maybe TRBD1 (5 bases). The CDR3 is 15 residues long. Per the germline V gene, CDR1 is MDHEN and CDR2 is SYDVKM. With 6 bases removed from V and 5 bases from J, the gap between germline ends came to 16 bases. CDR3 amino acids: CASSPPPGGNEKLFF. The CDR3 DNA is TGTGCCAGCAGCCCTCCCCCGGGGGGAAATGAAAAACTGTTTTTT. The entire variable domain, with the rest obtained from reference TRBV28 and TRBJ1-4, is as follows: DVKVTQSSRYLVKRTGEKVFLECVQDMDHENMFWYRQDPGLGLRLIYFSYDVKMKEKGDIPEGYSVSREKKERFSLILESASTNQTSMYLCASSPPPGGNEKLFFGSGTQLSVL.

This clonotype appeared a few times. The CDR3 DNA reads TGTGCCAGCAGCCTCGGACTAGCGGGAGTTCAGTACTTC. Translation gives CASSLGLAGVQYF. V and J are TRBV7-9 and TRBJ2-5, with 13 bases lining up with TRBD2. V was pared by 5 bases and J by 11 bases, with 5 bases of the junction left unmatched. The CDR3 is 13 residues long. Germline V gives CDR1 SEHNR, CDR2 FQNEAQ (reference sequence).

To note about this clonotype: The junction shows a germline mismatch at one end, possibly a read error. The chain is built from TRBV9 and TRBJ2-7; D is possibly TRBD1 (6 bases). The J call is doubtful: the DNA matches TRBJ2-5 better. The CDR3 has 13 residues. The germline V gene has CDR1 SGDLS and CDR2 YYNGEE. The CDR3 nucleotides read TGTGCCGGCAGCGTAAACAGGGTAGAGACCCAGTACTTC. Its translation: CAGSVNRVETQYF.

The rearrangement links TRBV5-1 to TRBJ2-1; D possibly corresponds to TRBD2 (6 bases). Germline loops: CDR1 SGHRS, CDR2 YFSETQ. CDR3 size: 16 residues. V dropped 7 bases and J dropped 13 bases, with 30 bases sitting between them. The CDR3 reads CASQFRRSGVGETQFF. CDR3 DNA: TGCGCCAGCCAATTTCGCCGGTCGGGGGTAGGGGAGACCCAGTTCTTC.

With regard to this clonotype: This may come from a read error, since a much larger clone is one base off. The chain couples TRBV5-1 to TRBJ2-7; D possibly corresponds to TRBD2 (6 bases). Germline V gene data show CDR1 as SGHRS and CDR2 as YFSETQ. V was pared by 2 bases and J by 3 bases, with 15 bases between. This CDR3 has 15 amino acids. The CDR3 bases are TGCGCCAGCAGCTTAGCGGGCCCCGACAGCTACGAGCAGTACTTC. It is translated as CASSLAGPDSYEQYF.

V gene TRBV20-1 combines with J gene TRBJ2-3; TRBD2 might be the D (6 bases). CDR3 size: 15 residues. Trimming pared 0 bases from V and 0 bases from J, leaving 10 bases between. Germline CDR1 is DFQATT and CDR2 is SNEGSKA (reference sequence). The CDR3 nucleotides read TGCAGTGCTAGAGATGCACTAGCTAGCACAGATACGCAGTATTTT. Amino acid sequence: CSARDALASTDTQYF.

This clonotype was seen a handful of times. The rearrangement joins TRBV10-3 to TRBJ1-5, with D unresolved. The germline V and J ends were trimmed by 0 bases and 3 bases, with 6 bases remaining between them. This CDR3 has 14 amino acids. CDR1 is ENHRY, CDR2 SYGVKD, per germline. The CDR3 DNA follows: TGTGCCATCAGTGAGTCTGCCAACAATCAGCCCCAGCATTTT. Translating it yields CAISESANNQPQHF.

This clonotype showed up many times. This rearrangement joins TRBV20-1 to TRBJ2-1; D is possibly TRBD1 or TRBD2 (5 bases each). Germline loops: CDR1 DFQATT, CDR2 SNEGSKA (reference sequence). The V gene lost 0 bases and the J gene lost 10 bases, with 16 bases spanning the gap. The CDR3 runs 14 residues. Here the CDR3 DNA reads TGCAGTGCTAGAGATAGGGGTGGCTGGGGGGAGCAGTTCTTC. It translates to CSARDRGGWGEQFF.

Ten or more counts support this clonotype. The chain has TRBV5-1 and TRBJ2-3; 8 bases map to TRBD2. This CDR3 contains 16 residues. Looked up from germline, CDR1 is SGHRS and CDR2 is YFSETQ. The junction had 9 bases not matched to a gene; V was cut back by 4 bases and J by 2 bases. Here the CDR3 DNA reads TGCGCCAGCAGCCTTGGACTAGCTTCAGTCACAGATACGCAGTATTTT. Its protein product is CASSLGLASVTDTQYF.

A few counts support this clonotype. The genes are TRBV5-1 and TRBJ2-3; D is perhaps TRBD1 or TRBD2 (5 bases each). Germline V gene lookup returns CDR1 SGHRS and CDR2 YFSETQ. Trimming stripped 4 bases from V and 0 bases from J, with 18 bases between. This CDR3 is 17 amino acids long. DNA for the CDR3: TGCGCCAGCAGCCGCCCTCTCGGGACGGCGAGCACAGATACGCAGTATTTT. Translated: CASSRPLGTASTDTQYF.

This clonotype was recorded many times. The chain has TRBV6-5 and TRBJ1-1; no clear D gene. In germline, CDR1 is MNHEY, CDR2 SVGAGI. This CDR3 is built from 13 residues. Trimming took off 6 bases at V and 1 base at J, with 9 bases between the two ends. The CDR3 DNA follows: TGTGCCAGCAGGCCTCGGGAGAACACTGAAGCTTTCTTT. Amino acid sequence: CASRPRENTEAFF.

Only a few counts were recorded for this clonotype. The chain recombines TRBV2 with TRBJ2-3; possible D gene TRBD1, 5 bases. V lost 1 base and J 2 bases, leaving 10 bases between the germline ends. This CDR3 has 15 residues. Germline lookup yields CDR1 SNHLY and CDR2 FYNNEI. The CDR3 reads CASSEGGRLTDTQYF. The CDR3 bases are TGTGCCAGCAGTGAAGGGGGCCGTCTCACAGATACGCAGTATTTT.

The V gene is TRBV28, the J gene TRBJ2-3; D is unclear. The germline V gene encodes CDR1 MDHEN and CDR2 SYDVKM. V gave up 4 bases and J gave up 0 bases, with 14 bases separating them. The CDR3 contains 16 residues. The CDR3 DNA follows: TGTGCCAGCAGTTCCCCACTAAAAACTAGCACAGATACGCAGTATTTT. Amino acids: CASSSPLKTSTDTQYF.

This sequence joins TRBV29-1 and TRBJ1-1; possible D gene TRBD1, 5 bases. Germline loops: CDR1 SQVTM, CDR2 ANQGSEA. This CDR3 is built from 15 residues. V dropped 0 bases and J dropped 4 bases, with 15 bases sitting between them. In DNA, the CDR3 is TGCAGCGTTGAAGACCGTCGGGGGGGGACCACTGAAGCTTTCTTT. Translation: CSVEDRRGGTTEAFF.

This clonotype occurred a few times. V is TRBV3-1 and J is TRBJ2-1; possible D gene TRBD2, 7 bases. Trimming removed 0 bases from V and 5 bases from J, with 26 bases in between. Germline assignment: CDR1 LGHDT and CDR2 YNNKEL (reference sequence). The CDR3 consists of 20 residues. CDR3 loop: CASSQDYSEGGTPSDNEQFF. CDR3 bases: TGTGCCAGCAGCCAAGATTATAGTGAGGGGGGGACGCCGAGTGACAATGAGCAGTTCTTC.

The CDR3 DNA reads as TGTGCCAGCAGCCAAGAGTGGGCTAGCGGGACAGATACGCAGTATTTT. As protein: CASSQEWASGTDTQYF. V and J are TRBV3-1 and TRBJ2-3, with 8 bases identical to TRBD2. Trimming removed 0 bases from V and 3 bases from J; junction bases left unmatched: 5. Per the germline V gene, CDR1 is LGHDT and CDR2 is YNNKEL (reference sequence). The CDR3 consists of 16 residues.

The V gene is TRBV3-1, the J gene TRBJ2-1, with TRBD2 identical over 8 bases. V shed 4 bases, J shed 1 base, and the junction held 6 bases outside the gene matches. CDR3 length: 16 residues. The germline V gene has CDR1 LGHDT and CDR2 YNNKEL (reference sequence). This CDR3 reads CASSLEAGESYNEQFF. The CDR3, as DNA: TGTGCCAGCAGCCTAGAAGCGGGAGAATCCTACAATGAGCAGTTCTTC.

V usage is TRBV20-1 and J usage is TRBJ2-5; 8 nucleotides match TRBD2. Trimming cost V 3 bases and J 7 bases; bases outside gene matches: 10. Germline values: CDR1 DFQATT, CDR2 SNEGSKA (reference sequence). The CDR3 covers 14 residues. The CDR3 DNA reads as TGCAGTGCTAGTGTGCGGGAGGCAGCAGGGACCCAGTACTTC. Its protein is CSASVREAAGTQYF.